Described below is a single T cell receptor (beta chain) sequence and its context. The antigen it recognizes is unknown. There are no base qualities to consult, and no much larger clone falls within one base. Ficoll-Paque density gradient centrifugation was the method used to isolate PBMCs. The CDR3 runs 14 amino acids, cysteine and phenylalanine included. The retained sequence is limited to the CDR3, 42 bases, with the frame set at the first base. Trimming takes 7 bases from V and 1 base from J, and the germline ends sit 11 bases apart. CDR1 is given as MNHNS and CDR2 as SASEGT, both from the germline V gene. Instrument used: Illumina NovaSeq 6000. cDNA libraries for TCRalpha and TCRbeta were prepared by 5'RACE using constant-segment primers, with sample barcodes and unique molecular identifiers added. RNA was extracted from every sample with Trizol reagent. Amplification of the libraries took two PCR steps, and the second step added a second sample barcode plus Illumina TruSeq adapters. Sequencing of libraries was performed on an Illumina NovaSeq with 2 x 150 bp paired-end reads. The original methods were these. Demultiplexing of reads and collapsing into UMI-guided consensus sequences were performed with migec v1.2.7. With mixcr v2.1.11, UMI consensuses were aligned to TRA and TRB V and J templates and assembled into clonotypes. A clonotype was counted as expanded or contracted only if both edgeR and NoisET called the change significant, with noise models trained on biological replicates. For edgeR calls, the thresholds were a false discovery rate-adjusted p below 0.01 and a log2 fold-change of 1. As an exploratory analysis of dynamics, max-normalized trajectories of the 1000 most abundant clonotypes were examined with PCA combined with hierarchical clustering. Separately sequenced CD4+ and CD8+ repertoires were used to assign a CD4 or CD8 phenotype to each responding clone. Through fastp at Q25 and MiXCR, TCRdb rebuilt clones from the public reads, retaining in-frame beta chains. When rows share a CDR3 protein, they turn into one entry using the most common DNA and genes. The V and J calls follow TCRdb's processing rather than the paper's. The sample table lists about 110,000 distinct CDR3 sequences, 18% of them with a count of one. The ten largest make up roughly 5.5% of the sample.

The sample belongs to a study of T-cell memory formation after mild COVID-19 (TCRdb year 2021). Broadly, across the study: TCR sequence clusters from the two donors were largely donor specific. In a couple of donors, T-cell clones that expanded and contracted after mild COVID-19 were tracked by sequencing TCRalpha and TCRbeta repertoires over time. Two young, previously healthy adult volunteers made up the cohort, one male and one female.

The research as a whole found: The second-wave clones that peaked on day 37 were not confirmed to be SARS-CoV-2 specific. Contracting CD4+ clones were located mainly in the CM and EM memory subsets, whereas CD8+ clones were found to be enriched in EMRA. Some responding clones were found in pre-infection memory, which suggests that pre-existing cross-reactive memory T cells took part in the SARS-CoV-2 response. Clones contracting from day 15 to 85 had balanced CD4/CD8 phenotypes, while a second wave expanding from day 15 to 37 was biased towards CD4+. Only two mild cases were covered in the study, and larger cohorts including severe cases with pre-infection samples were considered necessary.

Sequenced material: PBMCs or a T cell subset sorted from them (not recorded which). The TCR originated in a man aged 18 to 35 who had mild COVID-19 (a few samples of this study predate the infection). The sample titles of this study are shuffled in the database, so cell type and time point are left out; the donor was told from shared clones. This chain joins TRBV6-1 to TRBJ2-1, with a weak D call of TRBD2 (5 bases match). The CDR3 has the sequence CASKEVVSYNEQFF. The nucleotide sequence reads TGTGCCAGCAAGGAGGTCGTTTCCTACAATGAGCAGTTCTTC.